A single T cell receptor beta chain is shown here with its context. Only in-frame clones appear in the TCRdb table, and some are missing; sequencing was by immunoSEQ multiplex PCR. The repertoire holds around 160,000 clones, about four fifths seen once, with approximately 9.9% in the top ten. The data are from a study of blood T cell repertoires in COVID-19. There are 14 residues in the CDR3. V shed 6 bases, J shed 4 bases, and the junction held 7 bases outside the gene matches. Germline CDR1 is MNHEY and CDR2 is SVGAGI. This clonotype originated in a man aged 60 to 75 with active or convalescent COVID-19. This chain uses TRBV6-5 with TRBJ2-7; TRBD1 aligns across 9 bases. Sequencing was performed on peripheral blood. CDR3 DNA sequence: TGTGCCAGCAGGCAACAGGGGGCGGGTTACGAGCAGTACTTC. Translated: CASRQQGAGYEQYF.